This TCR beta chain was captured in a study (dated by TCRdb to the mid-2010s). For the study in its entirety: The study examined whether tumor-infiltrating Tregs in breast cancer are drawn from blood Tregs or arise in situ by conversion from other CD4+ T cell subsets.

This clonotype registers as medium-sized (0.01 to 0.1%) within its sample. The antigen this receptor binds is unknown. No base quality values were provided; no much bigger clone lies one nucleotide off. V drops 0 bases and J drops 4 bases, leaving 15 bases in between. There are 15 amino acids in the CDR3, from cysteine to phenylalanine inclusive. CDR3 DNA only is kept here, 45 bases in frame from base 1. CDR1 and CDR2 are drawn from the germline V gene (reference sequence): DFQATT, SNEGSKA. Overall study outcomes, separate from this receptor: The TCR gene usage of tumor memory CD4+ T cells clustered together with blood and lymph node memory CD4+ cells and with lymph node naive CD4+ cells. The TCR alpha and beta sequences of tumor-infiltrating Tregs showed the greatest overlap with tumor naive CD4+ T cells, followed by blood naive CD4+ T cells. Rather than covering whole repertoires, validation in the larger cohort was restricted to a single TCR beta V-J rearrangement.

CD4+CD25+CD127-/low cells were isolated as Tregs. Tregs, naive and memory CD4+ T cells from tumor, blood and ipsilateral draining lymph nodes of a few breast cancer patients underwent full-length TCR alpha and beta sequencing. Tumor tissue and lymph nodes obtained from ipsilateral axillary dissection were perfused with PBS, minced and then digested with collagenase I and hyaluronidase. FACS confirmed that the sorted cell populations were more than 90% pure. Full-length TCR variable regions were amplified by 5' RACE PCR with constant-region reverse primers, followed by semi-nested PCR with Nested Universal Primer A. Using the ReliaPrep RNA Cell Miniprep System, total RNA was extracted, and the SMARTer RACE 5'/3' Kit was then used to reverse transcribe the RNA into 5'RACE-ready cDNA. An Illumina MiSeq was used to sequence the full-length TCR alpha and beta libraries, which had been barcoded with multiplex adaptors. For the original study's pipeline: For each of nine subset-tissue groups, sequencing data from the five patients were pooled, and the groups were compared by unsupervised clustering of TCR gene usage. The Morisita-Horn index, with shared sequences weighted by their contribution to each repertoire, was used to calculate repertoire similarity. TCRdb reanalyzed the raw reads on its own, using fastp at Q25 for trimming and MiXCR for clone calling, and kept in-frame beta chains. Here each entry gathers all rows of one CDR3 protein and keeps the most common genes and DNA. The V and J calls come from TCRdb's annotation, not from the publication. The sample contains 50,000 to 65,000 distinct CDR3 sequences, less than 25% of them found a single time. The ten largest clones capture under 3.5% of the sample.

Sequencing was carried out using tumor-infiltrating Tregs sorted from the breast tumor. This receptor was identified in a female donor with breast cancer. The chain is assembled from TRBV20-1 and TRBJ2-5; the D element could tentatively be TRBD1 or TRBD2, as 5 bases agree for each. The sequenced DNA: TGCAGTGCTAGAGATCCCTCGGGGCCGGGAGAGACCCAGTACTTC. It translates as CSARDPSGPGETQYF.